The 7 T cell receptor beta chains presented below share a single source sample, sequenced in a study of identical twins. TCRdb fed the 5' RACE reads into MiXCR, producing one record per CDR3 protein. Seen here are about 200,000 distinct CDR3 sequences, about 16% observed once, and the top ten hold 40%. This sample also belongs to another study, concerning T cells expressing NK-cell markers.

Sequencing used CD8+ T cells sorted from blood. The source of these receptors is a woman aged 18-35 years in good health.

In this sample, this clonotype turned up a few times. The V and J genes are TRBV28 and TRBJ2-5; TRBD1 or TRBD2 may be the D gene (5 bases each). Trimming pared 2 bases from V and 2 bases from J, leaving 9 bases between. The germline V gene has CDR1 MDHEN and CDR2 SYDVKM. This CDR3 has 14 residues. CDR3 DNA: TGTGCCAGCAGTTTACTGGGACGACAAGAGACCCAGTACTTC. Translated, it gives CASSLLGRQETQYF.

The chain carries TRBV21-1 and TRBJ1-5; the table calls TRBD1, which could not be checked here. TRBV21-1 corresponds to a pseudogene. CDR3 length equals 15 residues. CDR3 amino acids: CAPRERGQGSDPQHF. For the CDR3, the DNA is TGTGCTCCCAGGGAAAGGGGACAGGGAAGTGATCCCCAGCATTTT.

This clonotype has a handful of counts. This chain uses TRBV29-1 with TRBJ2-7; D uncertain. This CDR3 contains 13 residues. Trimming took off 5 bases at V and 1 base at J, with 12 bases between the two ends. Germline CDR1 and CDR2: SQVTM and ANQGSEA. CDR3 in amino acids: CSVLGGESYEQYF. The DNA of the CDR3 is TGCAGCGTTCTAGGCGGTGAGTCCTACGAGCAGTACTTC.

This clonotype has just a few counts. The rearrangement joins TRBV4-2 to TRBJ2-7; possibly TRBD2 for D (6 bases). V shed 5 bases and J shed 4 bases, with 12 bases lying between them. Germline V CDR1 and CDR2: LGHNA, YNFKEQ. CDR3 size: 13 residues. The CDR3 is CASSDERVYEQYF. CDR3 nucleotides: TGTGCCAGCAGCGACGAGCGGGTGTACGAGCAGTACTTC.

In its sample, this clonotype was seen a few times. The J gene is TRBJ2-1, the V gene TRBV24-1, with D possibly TRBD2 on 5 matching bases. In germline, CDR1 is KGHDR, CDR2 SFDVKD. Trimming left V 0 bases short and J 9 bases short, with 8 bases between. The CDR3 is 13 amino acids. Here the CDR3 DNA reads TGTGCCACCAGTGATTTGAGAGGGAGTGAGCAGTTCTTC. Protein: CATSDLRGSEQFF.

This clonotype has just a few counts. The chain uses TRBV7-9 and TRBJ2-1, with D possibly matching TRBD2 (6 bases). V lost 5 bases to trimming and J lost 0 bases, with 8 bases between them. Germline V gene lookup returns CDR1 SEHNR and CDR2 FQNEAQ (reference sequence). The length of the CDR3 is 14 residues. CDR3 DNA sequence: TGTGCCAGCAGCACCGGGGGCTCCTACAATGAGCAGTTCTTC. Its protein is CASSTGGSYNEQFF.

This clonotype has more than one count but fewer than ten. The chain is built from TRBV3-1 and TRBJ2-1, with 9 positions matching TRBD2. CDR1 and CDR2 (germline): LGHDT, YNNKEL (reference sequence). This CDR3 has 16 residues. V lost 1 base and J lost 4; bases outside the gene matches: 5. This CDR3 is CASSQVNSGRYNEQFF. The CDR3 bases are TGTGCCAGCAGCCAAGTTAATAGCGGGAGATACAATGAGCAGTTCTTC.